In this sample, the clone carrying this T cell receptor (beta chain) turned up many times. Its antigen remains unidentified. The data derive from a study of CD8 T cells in ankylosing spondylitis. Overall study findings and caveats: Characteristic, it appeared, of ankylosing spondylitis blood was a TCR beta motif of eight highly homologous variants. Researchers report that disease-linked clones proved CD8+ and relatively rare in peripheral blood. It was reported that disease-linked clones were significantly enriched in matched ankylosing spondylitis synovial fluid.

The authors made TCR beta libraries by quantitative 5'-RACE with molecular barcodes. MiXCR, applied by TCRdb to the 5' RACE reads, yields one record per CDR3 protein. Of 700,000 to 1,000,000 distinct CDR3 sequences in the sample, over 9.5% are singletons; the top ten hold about 0.5%. The source material was blood, either unsorted or a sorted T cell fraction (not recorded which). This clonotype originated in a male donor with ankylosing spondylitis.

CDR3 protein: CASSLRSLNTGELFF. The DNA for the CDR3 is TGCGCCAGCAGCTTGAGGTCTCTCAACACCGGGGAGCTGTTTTTT. The chain links TRBV5-1 to TRBJ2-2; D unclear. V lost 1 base and J 2 bases, leaving 9 bases between the germline ends. CDR3 length equals 15 residues. The V gene's germline CDR1 is SGHRS and CDR2 YFSETQ.